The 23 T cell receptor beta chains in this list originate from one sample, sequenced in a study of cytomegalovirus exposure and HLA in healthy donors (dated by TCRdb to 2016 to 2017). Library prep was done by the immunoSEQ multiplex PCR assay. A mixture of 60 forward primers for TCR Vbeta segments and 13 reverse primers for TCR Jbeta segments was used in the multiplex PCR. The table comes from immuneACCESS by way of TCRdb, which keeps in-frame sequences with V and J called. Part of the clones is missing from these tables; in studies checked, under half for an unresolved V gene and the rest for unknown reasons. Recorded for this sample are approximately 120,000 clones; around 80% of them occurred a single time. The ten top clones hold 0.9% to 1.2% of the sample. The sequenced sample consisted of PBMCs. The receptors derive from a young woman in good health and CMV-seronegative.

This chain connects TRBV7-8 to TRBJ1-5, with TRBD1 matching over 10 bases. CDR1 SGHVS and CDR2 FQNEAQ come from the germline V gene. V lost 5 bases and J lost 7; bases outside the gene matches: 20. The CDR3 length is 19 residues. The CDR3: CASSTPRDRGARGGQPQHF. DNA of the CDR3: TGTGCCAGCAGCACCCCCCGGGACAGGGGAGCAAGGGGAGGACAGCCCCAGCATTTT.

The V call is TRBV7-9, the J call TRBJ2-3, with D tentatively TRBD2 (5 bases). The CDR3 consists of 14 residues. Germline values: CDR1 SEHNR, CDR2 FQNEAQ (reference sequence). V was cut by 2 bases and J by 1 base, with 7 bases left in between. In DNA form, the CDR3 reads TGTGCCAGCAGCTTACCCGGGGGCACAGATACGCAGTATTTT. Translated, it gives CASSLPGGTDTQYF. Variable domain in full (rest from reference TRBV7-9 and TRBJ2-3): DTGVSQNPRHKITKRGQNVTFRCDPISEHNRLYWYRQTLGQGPEFLTYFQNEAQLEKSRLLSDRFSAERPKGSFSTLEIQRTEQGDSAMYLCASSLPGGTDTQYFGPGTRLTVL.

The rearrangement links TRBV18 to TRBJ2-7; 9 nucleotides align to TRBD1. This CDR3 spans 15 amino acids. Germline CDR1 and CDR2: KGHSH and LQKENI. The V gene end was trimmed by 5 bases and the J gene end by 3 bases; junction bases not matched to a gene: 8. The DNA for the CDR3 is TGTGCCAGCTCAGGCACGGGACAGGGCGGCTACGAGCAGTACTTC. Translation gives CASSGTGQGGYEQYF.

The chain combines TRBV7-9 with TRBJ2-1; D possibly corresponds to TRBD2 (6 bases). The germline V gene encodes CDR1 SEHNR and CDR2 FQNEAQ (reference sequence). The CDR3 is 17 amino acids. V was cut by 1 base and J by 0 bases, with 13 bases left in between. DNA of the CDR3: TGTGCCAGCAGCTTAGAAAAGTGGGAGGTCTCCTACAATGAGCAGTTCTTC. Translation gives CASSLEKWEVSYNEQFF.

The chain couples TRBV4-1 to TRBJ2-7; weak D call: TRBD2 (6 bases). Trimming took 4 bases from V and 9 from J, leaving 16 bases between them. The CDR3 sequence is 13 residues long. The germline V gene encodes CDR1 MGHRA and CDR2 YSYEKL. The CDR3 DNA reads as TGCGCCAGCAGCCTGGGGACGGAGGGCGGGCAGTACTTC. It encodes CASSLGTEGGQYF.

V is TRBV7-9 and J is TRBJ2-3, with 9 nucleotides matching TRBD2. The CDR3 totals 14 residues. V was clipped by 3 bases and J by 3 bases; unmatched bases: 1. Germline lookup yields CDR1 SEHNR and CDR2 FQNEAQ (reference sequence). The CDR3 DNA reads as TGTGCCAGCAGCTTTCTAGCGGGAACAGATACGCAGTATTTT. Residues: CASSFLAGTDTQYF.

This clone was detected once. CDR3 coding DNA: TGCGCCAGCAGCCAAGTGGGGGGACGGGGGGGGACCCAGTACTTC. Translated: CASSQVGGRGGTQYF. The rearrangement links TRBV4-1 to TRBJ2-5; 8 bases agree with TRBD2. V was pared by 1 base and J by 7 bases, with 8 bases of the junction left unmatched. CDR1 and CDR2 (germline): MGHRA, YSYEKL. The length of the CDR3 is 15 residues.

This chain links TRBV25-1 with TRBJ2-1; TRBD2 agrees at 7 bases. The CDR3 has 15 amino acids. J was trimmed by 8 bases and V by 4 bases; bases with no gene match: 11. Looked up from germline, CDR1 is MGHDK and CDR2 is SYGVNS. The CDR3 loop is CASSGLAERSDEQFF. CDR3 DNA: TGTGCCAGCAGTGGCCTAGCGGAAAGGAGCGATGAGCAGTTCTTC.

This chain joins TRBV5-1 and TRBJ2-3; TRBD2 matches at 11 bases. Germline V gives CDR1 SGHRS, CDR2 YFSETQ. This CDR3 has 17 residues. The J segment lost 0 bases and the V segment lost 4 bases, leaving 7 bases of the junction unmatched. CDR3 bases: TGCGCCAGCAGCGGGCTAGCGGGGGGCCTCAGCACAGATACGCAGTATTTT. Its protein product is CASSGLAGGLSTDTQYF.

The CDR3 coding sequence is TGTGCCAGCAGCCAATTCGGCGTTAGGAGTAGGCTGTTTTTT. Translation gives CASSQFGVRSRLFF. V usage is TRBV4-2 and J usage is TRBJ1-4; unclear D gene. V was trimmed by 2 bases and J by 14 bases, leaving 18 bases between them. The germline V gene has CDR1 LGHNA and CDR2 YNFKEQ. The CDR3 has 14 amino acids.

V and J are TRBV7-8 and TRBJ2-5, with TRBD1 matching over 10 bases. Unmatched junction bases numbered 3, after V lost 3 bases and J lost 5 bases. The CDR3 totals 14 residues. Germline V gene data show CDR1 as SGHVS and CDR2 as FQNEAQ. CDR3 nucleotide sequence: TGTGCCAGCAGCTTCGACAGGGGGCGGGAGACCCAGTACTTC. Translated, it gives CASSFDRGRETQYF.

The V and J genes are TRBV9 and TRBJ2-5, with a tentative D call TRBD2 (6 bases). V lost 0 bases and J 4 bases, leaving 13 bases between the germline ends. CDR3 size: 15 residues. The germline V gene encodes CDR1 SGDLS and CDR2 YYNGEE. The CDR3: CASSVDAGRGETQYF. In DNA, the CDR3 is TGTGCCAGCAGCGTAGACGCGGGGCGCGGAGAGACCCAGTACTTC.

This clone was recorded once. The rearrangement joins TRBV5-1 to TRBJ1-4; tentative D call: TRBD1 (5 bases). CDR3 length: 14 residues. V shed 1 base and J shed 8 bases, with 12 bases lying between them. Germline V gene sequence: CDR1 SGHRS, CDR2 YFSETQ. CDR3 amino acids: CASSLLQGGEKLFF. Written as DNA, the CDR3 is TGCGCCAGCAGCTTGCTTCAGGGAGGGGAAAAACTGTTTTTT. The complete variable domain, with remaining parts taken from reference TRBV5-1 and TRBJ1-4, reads KAGVTQTPRYLIKTRGQQVTLSCSPISGHRSVSWYQQTPGQGLQFLFEYFSETQRNKGNFPGRFSGRQFSNSRSEMNVSTLELGDSALYLCASSLLQGGEKLFFGSGTQLSVL.

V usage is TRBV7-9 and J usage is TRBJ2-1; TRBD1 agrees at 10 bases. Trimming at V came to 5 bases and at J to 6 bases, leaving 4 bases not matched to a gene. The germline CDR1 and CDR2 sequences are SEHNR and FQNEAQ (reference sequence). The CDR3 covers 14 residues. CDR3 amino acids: CASSGTGVFNEQFF. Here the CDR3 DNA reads TGTGCCAGCAGCGGGACAGGGGTTTTCAATGAGCAGTTCTTC.

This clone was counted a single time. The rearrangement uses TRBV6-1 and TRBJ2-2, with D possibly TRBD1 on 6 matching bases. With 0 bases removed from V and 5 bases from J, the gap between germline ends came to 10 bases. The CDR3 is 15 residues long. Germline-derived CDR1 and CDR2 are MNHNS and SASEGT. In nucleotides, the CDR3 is TGTGCCAGCAGTGAAGCGGGACACGGTACCGGGGAGCTGTTTTTT. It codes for CASSEAGHGTGELFF.

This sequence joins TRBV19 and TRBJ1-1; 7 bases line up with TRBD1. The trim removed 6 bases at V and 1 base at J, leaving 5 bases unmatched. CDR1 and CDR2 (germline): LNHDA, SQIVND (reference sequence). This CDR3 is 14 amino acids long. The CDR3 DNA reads TGTGCCAGTAGGAGGGGGACAGAGAACACTGAAGCTTTCTTT. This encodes CASRRGTENTEAFF.

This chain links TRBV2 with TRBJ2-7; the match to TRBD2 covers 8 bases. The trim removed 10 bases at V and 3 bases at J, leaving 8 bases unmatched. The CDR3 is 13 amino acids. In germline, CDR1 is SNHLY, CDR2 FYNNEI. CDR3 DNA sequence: TGTGCCACTCTCCGGGGGGGCCACTACGAGCAGTACTTC. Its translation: CATLRGGHYEQYF.

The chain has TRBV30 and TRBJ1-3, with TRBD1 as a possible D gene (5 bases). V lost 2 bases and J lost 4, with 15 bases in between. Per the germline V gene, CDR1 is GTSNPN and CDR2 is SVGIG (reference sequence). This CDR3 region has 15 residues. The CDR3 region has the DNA TGTGCCTGGAGTCTGGCGGGGCCGCGGGGAAACACCATATATTTT. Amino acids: CAWSLAGPRGNTIYF.

In DNA form, the CDR3 reads TGTGCCAGCAGAGGAGGGGTTTCCCAAGAGACCCAGTACTTC. This codes for CASRGGVSQETQYF. J is TRBJ2-5 and V is TRBV5-4, with D tentatively TRBD2 (6 bases). This CDR3 spans 14 amino acids. CDR1 and CDR2 from the germline V gene are SGHNT and YYREEE (reference sequence). Trimming removed 5 bases at V and 1 base at J, with 12 bases between.

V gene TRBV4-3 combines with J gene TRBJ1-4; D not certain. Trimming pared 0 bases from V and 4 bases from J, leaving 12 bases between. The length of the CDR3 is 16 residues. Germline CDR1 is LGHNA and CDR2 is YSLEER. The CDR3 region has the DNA TGCGCCAGCAGCCAAGATATGGCGGCTTTTAATGAAAAACTGTTTTTT. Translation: CASSQDMAAFNEKLFF.

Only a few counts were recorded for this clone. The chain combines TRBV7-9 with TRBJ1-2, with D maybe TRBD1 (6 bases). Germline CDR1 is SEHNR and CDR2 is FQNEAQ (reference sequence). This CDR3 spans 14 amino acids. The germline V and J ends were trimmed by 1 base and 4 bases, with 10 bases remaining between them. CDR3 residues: CASSLEQGLYGYTF. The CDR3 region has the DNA TGTGCCAGCAGCTTAGAACAGGGCCTCTATGGCTACACCTTC.

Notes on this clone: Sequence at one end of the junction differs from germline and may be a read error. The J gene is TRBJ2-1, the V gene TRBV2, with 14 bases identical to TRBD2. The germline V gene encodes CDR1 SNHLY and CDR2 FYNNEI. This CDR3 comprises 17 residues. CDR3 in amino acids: CASREGLAGGIYNEQFF. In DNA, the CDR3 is TGTGCCAGCAGGGAAGGACTAGCGGGAGGTATCTACAATGAGCAGTTCTTC.

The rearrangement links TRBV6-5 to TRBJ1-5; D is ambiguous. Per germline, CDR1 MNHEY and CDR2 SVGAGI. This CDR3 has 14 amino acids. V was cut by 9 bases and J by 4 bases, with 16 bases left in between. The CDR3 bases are TGTGCCAGTTGGGAGGGAGGCCTAAATCAGCCCCAGCATTTT. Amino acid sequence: CASWEGGLNQPQHF.